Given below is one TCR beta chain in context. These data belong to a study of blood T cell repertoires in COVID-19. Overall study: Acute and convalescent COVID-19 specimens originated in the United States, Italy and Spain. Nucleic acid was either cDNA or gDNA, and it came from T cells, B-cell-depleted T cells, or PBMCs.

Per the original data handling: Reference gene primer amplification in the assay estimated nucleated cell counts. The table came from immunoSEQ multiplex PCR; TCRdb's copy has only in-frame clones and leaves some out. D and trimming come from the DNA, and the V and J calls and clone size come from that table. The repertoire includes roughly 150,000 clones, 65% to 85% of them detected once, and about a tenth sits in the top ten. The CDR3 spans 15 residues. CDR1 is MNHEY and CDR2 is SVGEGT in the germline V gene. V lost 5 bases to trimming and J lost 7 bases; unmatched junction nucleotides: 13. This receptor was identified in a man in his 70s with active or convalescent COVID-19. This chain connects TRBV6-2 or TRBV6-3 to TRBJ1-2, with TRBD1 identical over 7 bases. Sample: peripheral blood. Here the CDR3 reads CASSGGNRGRTGYTF. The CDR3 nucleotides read TGTGCCAGCAGTGGGGGAAACAGGGGACGAACTGGCTACACCTTC.